Listed below are T cell receptor beta chains from one sample, sequenced in a study of T cells expressing NK-cell markers. From the 5' RACE reads, TCRdb lists one entry per CDR3 protein and no DNA. The listing contains 200,000 to 300,000 distinct CDR3 sequences. The sequenced sample was blood T cells: a sorted CD56 or NKG2C T cell subset, CD4+ or CD8+ T cells, or bulk PBMC T cells (not recorded which). Every receptor here comes from a woman between 18 and 75 years old in good health. Each CDR3 is given with its conserved first and last residue.

TRBV28	TRBJ2-7	CASSLRDTGYEQYF
TRBV6-2/TRBV6-3	TRBJ2-7	CASGQQGAYGNYEQYF
TRBV3-1	TRBJ1-4	CASSYESPGGKLFF
TRBV12-3/TRBV12-4	TRBJ2-5	CASSLGGTRSETQYF
TRBV10-3	TRBJ2-3	CAISDGSARTQYF
TRBV27	TRBJ1-6	CASSPQGGSRNSPLHF
TRBV12-3/TRBV12-4	TRBJ1-1	CASTGGGTEAFF
TRBV7-9	TRBJ2-3	CASSPETVADTQYF
TRBV29-1	TRBJ2-7	CSVGTSAAYEQYF
TRBV7-2	TRBJ1-6	CASRGPGGTSPLHF
TRBV7-9	TRBJ1-6	CASSLNYNSPLHF
TRBV15	TRBJ2-3	CATARPNSTDTQYF
TRBV20-1	TRBJ2-1	CSARGGSDEQFF
TRBV7-6	TRBJ2-2	CASSKGLNTGELFF
TRBV6-5	TRBJ1-4	CASSPSSATNEKLFF
TRBV7-7	TRBJ2-5	CASSPTGAQETQYF
TRBV7-8	TRBJ2-7	CASSLGLAGTYEQYF
TRBV5-1	TRBJ2-3	CASSPGDPLTDTQYF
TRBV20-1	TRBJ2-3	CSARVGVWGMDTQYF
TRBV5-1	TRBJ2-2	CASSLQQTPGELFF
TRBV4-3	TRBJ1-4	CASSQDRGEKLFF
TRBV20-1	TRBJ2-7	CSAPSDAYEQYF
TRBV6-6	TRBJ1-2	CASSSSNSYGYTF
TRBV5-6	TRBJ1-2	CASSVNPDRANYGYTF
TRBV6-2/TRBV6-3	TRBJ2-1	CASRRLAGASLGNEQFF
TRBV7-2	TRBJ1-3	CASSLARDRSYNTIYF
TRBV28	TRBJ1-6	CASRSTDSSYNSPLHF
TRBV12-3/TRBV12-4	TRBJ2-2	CASSFPGELFF
TRBV5-1	TRBJ2-1	CASRVLAGDYNEQFF
TRBV2	TRBJ1-4	CASSGSRGKEKLFF
TRBV5-1	TRBJ2-7	CASSDRGPAYEQYF